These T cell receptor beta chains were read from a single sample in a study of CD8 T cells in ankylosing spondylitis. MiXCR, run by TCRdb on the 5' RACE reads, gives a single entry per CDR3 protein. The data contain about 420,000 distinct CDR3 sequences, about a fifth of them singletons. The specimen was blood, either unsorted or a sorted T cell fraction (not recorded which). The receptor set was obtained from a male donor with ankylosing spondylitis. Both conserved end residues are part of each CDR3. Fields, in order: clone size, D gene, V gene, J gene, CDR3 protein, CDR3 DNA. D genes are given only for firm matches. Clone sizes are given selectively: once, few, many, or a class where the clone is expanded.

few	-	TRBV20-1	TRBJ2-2	CSAAPTLGQGFTGELFF	TGCAGTGCTGCCCCCACTCTTGGACAAGGGTTTACCGGGGAGCTGTTTTTT
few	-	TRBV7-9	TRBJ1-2	CASILTWGEGGYTF	TGTGCCAGCATCTTAACTTGGGGCGAGGGGGGCTACACCTTC
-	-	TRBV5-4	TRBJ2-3	CASSLLRADTQYF	TGTGCCAGCAGCTTGCTCAGGGCAGATACGCAGTATTTT
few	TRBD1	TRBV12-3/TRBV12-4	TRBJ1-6	CASSRQGYVSPLHF	TGTGCCAGCAGTCGACAGGGGTACGTTTCACCCCTCCACTTT
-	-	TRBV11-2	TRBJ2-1	CASSHTSFDYNEQFF	TGTGCCAGCAGCCACACTAGCTTCGACTACAATGAGCAGTTCTTC
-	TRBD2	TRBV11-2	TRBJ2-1	CASSFGTSRPNEQFF	TGTGCCAGCAGCTTTGGGACTAGCAGGCCCAATGAGCAGTTCTTC
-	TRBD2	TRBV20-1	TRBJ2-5	CSASGRAGQETQYF	TGCAGTGCTAGCGGGAGGGCCGGTCAAGAGACCCAGTACTTC
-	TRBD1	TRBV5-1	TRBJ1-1	CASSQLGRGYSEAFF	TGCGCCAGCAGTCAGCTCGGCAGGGGGTACTCTGAAGCTTTCTTT
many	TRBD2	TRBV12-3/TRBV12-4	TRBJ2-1	CASSQDGGRFINEQFF	TGTGCCAGCAGCCAAGATGGCGGGAGGTTCATAAATGAGCAGTTCTTC
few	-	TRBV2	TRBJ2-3	CASSERLDADTQYF	TGTGCCAGCAGTGAAAGACTAGATGCAGATACGCAGTATTTT
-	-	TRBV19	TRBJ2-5	CASSNRGEETQYF	TGTGCCAGTAGCAATCGGGGAGAAGAGACCCAGTACTTC
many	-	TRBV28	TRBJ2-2	CASSFSTYGLGSGELFF	TGTGCCAGCAGTTTCTCTACATACGGCTTGGGGTCCGGGGAGCTGTTTTTT
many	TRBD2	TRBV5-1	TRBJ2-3	CASSGTSGNPIDTQYF	TGCGCCAGCAGCGGGACTAGCGGGAACCCTATAGATACGCAGTATTTT
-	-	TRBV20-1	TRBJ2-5	CSARPYQETQYF	TGCAGTGCGAGACCTTATCAAGAGACCCAGTACTTC
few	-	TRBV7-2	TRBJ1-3	CASSIQTAISGNTIYF	TGTGCCAGCAGCATCCAGACAGCAATCTCTGGAAACACCATATATTTT
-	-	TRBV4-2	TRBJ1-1	CASSQELRGQGYTEAFF	TGTGCCAGCAGCCAAGAGTTACGTGGGCAGGGTTACACTGAAGCTTTCTTT
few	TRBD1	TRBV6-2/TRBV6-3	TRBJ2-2	CASSRQGIGELFF	TGTGCCAGCAGCCGACAGGGGATCGGGGAGCTGTTTTTT
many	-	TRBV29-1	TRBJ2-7	CSVSQNSYEQYF	TGCAGCGTTTCTCAGAACTCCTACGAGCAGTACTTC
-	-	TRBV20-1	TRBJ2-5	CSAPRSNLQETQYF	TGCAGTGCTCCGAGAAGCAACCTCCAAGAGACCCAGTACTTC
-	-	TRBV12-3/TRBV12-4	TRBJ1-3	CASSPEGGAGSPSGNTIYF	TGTGCCAGCTCCCCGGAGGGAGGGGCAGGTAGCCCCTCTGGAAACACCATATATTTT
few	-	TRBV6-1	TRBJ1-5	CASSPSWDGSNQPQHF	TGTGCCAGCAGTCCATCTTGGGACGGTAGCAATCAGCCCCAGCATTTT
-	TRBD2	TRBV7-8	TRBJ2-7	CASRLVLGGGGEQYF	TGTGCCAGCAGGCTCGTTTTGGGAGGCGGGGGAGAGCAGTACTTC
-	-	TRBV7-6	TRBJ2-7	CASSNINGLLPYEQYF	TGTGCCAGCAGCAACATAAATGGACTATTACCCTACGAGCAGTACTTC
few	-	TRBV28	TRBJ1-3	CASSGHAIFGNTIYF	TGTGCCAGCAGTGGACATGCGATCTTTGGAAACACCATATATTTT
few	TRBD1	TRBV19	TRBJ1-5	CATRDRDQPQHF	TGTGCCACCAGGGACAGGGATCAGCCCCAGCATTTT
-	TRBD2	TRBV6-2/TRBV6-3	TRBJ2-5	CASSSVGLAGPGGETQYF	TGTGCCAGCAGCAGCGTAGGACTAGCGGGACCCGGCGGGGAGACCCAGTACTTC
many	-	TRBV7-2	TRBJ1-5	CASSRPNQPQHF	TGTGCCAGCAGCCGACCTAATCAGCCCCAGCATTTT
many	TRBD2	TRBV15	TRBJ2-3	CATSIPLAGGTDTQYF	TGTGCCACCAGCATCCCACTAGCGGGAGGCACAGATACGCAGTATTTT
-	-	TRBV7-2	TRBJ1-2	CASSLRWRGYGYTF	TGTGCCAGCAGCTTACGATGGAGGGGCTATGGCTACACCTTC
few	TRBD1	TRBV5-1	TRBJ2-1	CASSSGTGESYNEQFF	TGCGCCAGCAGCAGCGGGACAGGGGAGTCCTACAATGAGCAGTTCTTC
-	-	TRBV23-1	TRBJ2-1	CASSGGSEQFF	TGCGCCAGCAGTGGGGGCAGTGAGCAGTTCTTC
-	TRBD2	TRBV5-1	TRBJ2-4	CASSPRRTSGRAKNIQYF	TGCGCCAGCAGCCCAAGACGGACTAGCGGGAGGGCCAAAAACATTCAGTACTTC
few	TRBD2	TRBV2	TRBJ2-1	CASSKGTSKNEQFF	TGTGCCAGCAGCAAAGGGACTAGCAAAAATGAGCAGTTCTTC
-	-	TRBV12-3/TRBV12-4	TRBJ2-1	CASSGPDQSYNEQFF	TGTGCCAGCTCCGGACCCGATCAATCCTACAATGAGCAGTTCTTC
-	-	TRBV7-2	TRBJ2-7	CASSSGTSSYEQYF	TGTGCCAGCAGCTCCGGGACTTCCTCCTACGAGCAGTACTTC
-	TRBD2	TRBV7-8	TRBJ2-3	CASTGAGGSRTQYF	TGTGCCAGCACGGGGGCGGGAGGGTCGCGAACGCAGTATTTT
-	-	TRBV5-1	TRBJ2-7	CASSFFPYEQYF	TGCGCCAGCAGCTTCTTCCCCTACGAGCAGTACTTC
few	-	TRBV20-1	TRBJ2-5	CSARDILGETQYF	TGCAGTGCTAGAGACATCCTTGGGGAGACCCAGTACTTC
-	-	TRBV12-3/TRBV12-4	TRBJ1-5	CASSLESQGVQPQHF	TGTGCCAGCAGTTTAGAGTCCCAGGGCGTTCAGCCCCAGCATTTT
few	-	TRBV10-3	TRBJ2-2	CAISEPNTGELFF	TGTGCCATCAGTGAACCGAACACCGGGGAGCTGTTTTTT
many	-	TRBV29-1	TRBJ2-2	CSVSANTGELFF	TGCAGCGTTTCCGCGAACACCGGGGAGCTGTTTTTT
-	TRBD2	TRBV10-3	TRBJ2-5	CAASGGETQYF	TGTGCCGCTAGCGGAGGCGAGACCCAGTACTTC
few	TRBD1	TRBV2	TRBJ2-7	CASGDDRDEQYF	TGTGCCAGCGGCGATGACAGGGACGAGCAGTACTTC
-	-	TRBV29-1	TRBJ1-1	CSVALGGDTEAFF	TGCAGCGTGGCGCTGGGAGGGGACACTGAAGCTTTCTTT
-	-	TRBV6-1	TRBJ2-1	CASSTDGNNEQFF	TGTGCCAGCAGTACGGACGGGAACAATGAGCAGTTCTTC
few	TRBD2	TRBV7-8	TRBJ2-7	CASSLGLAGGGEQYF	TGTGCCAGCAGCTTAGGCCTAGCGGGAGGTGGCGAGCAGTACTTC